This TCR beta chain was captured in a study of blood T cells in healthy people across ages. Using a J-beta primer mix together with a sample-barcoded 5' primer, a second PCR was run for about 7 to 12 cycles. TCRdb reprocessed the 5' RACE reads via MiXCR and lists one record per CDR3 protein. This sample yields over 1,300,000 distinct CDR3 sequences, of which 59% are seen a single time; approximately 7% belongs to the top ten. The TCR was taken from a man aged 18 to 35 in good health. Material: blood.

The CDR3 coding sequence is TGCGCCAGCAGCTTCGAAACGAACACTGAAGCTTTCTTT. Protein product: CASSFETNTEAFF. The chain is built from TRBV4-1 and TRBJ1-1; D gene unclear. V gave up 5 bases and J gave up 1 base, with 8 bases separating them. The CDR3 is 13 amino acids. CDR1 and CDR2 (germline): MGHRA, YSYEKL.